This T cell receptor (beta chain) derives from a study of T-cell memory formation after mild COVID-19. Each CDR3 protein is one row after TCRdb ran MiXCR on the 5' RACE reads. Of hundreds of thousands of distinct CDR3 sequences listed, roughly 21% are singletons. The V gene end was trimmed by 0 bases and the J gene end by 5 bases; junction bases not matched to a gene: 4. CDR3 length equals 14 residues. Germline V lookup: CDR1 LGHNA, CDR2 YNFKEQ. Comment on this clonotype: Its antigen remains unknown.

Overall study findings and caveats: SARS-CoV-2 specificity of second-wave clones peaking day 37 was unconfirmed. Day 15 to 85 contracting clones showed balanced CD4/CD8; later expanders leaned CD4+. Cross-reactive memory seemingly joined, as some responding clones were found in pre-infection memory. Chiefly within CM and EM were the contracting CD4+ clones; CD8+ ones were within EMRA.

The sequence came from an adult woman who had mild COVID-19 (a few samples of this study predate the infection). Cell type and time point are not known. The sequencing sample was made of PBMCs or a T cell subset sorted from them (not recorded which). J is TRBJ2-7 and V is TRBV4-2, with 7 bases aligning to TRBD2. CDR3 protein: CASSQDKAGDEQYF. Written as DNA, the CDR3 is TGTGCCAGCAGCCAAGATAAGGCGGGAGACGAGCAGTACTTC.